This T cell receptor (beta chain) was recorded in a study of cytomegalovirus exposure and HLA in healthy donors. Everyone who donated was a healthy bone marrow donor. Comments on this clone: The antigen is unknown.

The study's findings and limits: Researchers reported in a later analysis that a missense DCLRE1C variant was tied to TCR beta V- and J-gene trimming. Indistinguishable V segments, including TRBV6-2 and TRBV6-3, were excluded. Follow-up analysis seemed to connect common viral pathogens with several of the most significant clusters identified.

Both 60 Vbeta primers and 13 Jbeta primers went into the PCR. Some clones are missing from TCRdb's copy, which holds only in-frame ones; the method was immunoSEQ multiplex PCR. The sample contains roughly 99,000 clones, 60% to 75% of which appear only once. Germline CDR1 WSHSY, CDR2 SAAADI. The CDR3 is 11 amino acids. Trimming stripped 8 bases from V and 5 bases from J, with 6 bases between. The chain is built from TRBV10-2 and TRBJ2-2; unclear D gene. This TCR came from a man aged 25 to 45 in good health and CMV-seronegative. The sequencing sample was made of PBMCs. The DNA of the CDR3 is TGCGCCAGCGCGTGGACCGGGGAGCTGTTTTTT. The encoded protein is CASAWTGELFF.